This entry is about one T cell receptor (beta chain). Data came from immunoSEQ multiplex PCR; TCRdb stores just in-frame clones and leaves some out. Here the sample spans approximately 73,000 clones, 95% being singletons. This sample stems from a study of technical replicates of blood from a handful of donors. Trimming cost V 6 bases and J 3 bases, with 6 bases left between them. The CDR3 runs 11 residues. Germline assignment: CDR1 SNHLY and CDR2 FYNNEI. Input material: T cells isolated from PBMCs. The sequence came from a human donor in good health. This chain connects TRBV2 to TRBJ2-7; no clear D gene. The CDR3 bases are TGTGCCAGCAGCGCGAGCTACGAGCAGTACTTC. Translating it yields CASSASYEQYF.